This T cell receptor beta chain originates from a study of T-cell reconstitution after alpha-beta-depleted transplantation in children. Germline V gene lookup returns CDR1 MNHEY and CDR2 SMNVEV (reference sequence). Trimming stripped 5 bases from V and 4 bases from J, with 21 bases between. The CDR3 sequence is 17 residues long. The authors prepared the TCRbeta library with unique molecular identifiers. Each CDR3 protein is one row after TCRdb ran MiXCR on the PCR reads. This sample has about 440,000 distinct CDR3 sequences, with 43% found just once. The gene calls are TRBV27 and TRBJ1-5, with D perhaps matching TRBD1 (5 bases). The sequences come from PBMCs, collected before TCRalphabeta/CD19-depleted stem cell transplant. This receptor was identified in a girl aged 2 to 10 with aplastic anemia, due to receive a stem cell transplant. CDR3 residues: CASSPGLGGGENQPQHF. For the CDR3, the DNA is TGTGCCAGCAGTCCCGGGCTGGGCGGGGGAGAGAATCAGCCCCAGCATTTT.